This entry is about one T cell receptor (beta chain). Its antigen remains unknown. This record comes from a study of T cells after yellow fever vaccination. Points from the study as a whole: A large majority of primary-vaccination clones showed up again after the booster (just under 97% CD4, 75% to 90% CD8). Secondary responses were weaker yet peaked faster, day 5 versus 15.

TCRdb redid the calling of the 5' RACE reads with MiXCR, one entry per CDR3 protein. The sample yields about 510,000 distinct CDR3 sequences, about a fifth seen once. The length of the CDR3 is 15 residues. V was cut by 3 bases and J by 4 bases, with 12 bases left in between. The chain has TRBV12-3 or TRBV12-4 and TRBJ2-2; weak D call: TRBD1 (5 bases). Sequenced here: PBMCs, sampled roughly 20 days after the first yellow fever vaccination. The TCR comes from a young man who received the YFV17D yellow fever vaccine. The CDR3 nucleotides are TGTGCCAGCAGTTTCTCAGGGCTGGGCACCGGGGAGCTGTTTTTT. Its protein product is CASSFSGLGTGELFF.